This T cell receptor beta chain was documented in a study of blood T cell repertoires in COVID-19. Across the study: The United States, Italy and Spain were the sources of the acute and convalescent COVID-19 samples. The analysed material was cDNA or gDNA that came from T cells, B-cell-depleted T cells, or PBMCs.

Germline V gene data show CDR1 as MDHEN and CDR2 as SYDVKM. The CDR3 has 15 amino acids. V dropped 6 bases and J dropped 6 bases, with 20 bases sitting between them. As processed by the authors: By means of reference gene primer amplification, nucleated cell counts were estimated. Some clones are missing from TCRdb's copy, which holds only in-frame ones; the method was immunoSEQ multiplex PCR. V, J and clone size derive from that table, while D and trimming were established from the DNA sequence. The data contain 97,000 or so clones, approximately 85% of them singletons. Sequenced material: peripheral blood. The sequence was obtained from a woman of 80 years or more with active or convalescent COVID-19. J is TRBJ2-5 and V is TRBV28, with D maybe TRBD2 (5 bases). CDR3 in DNA: TGTGCCAGCAGCCATTTCGCACAGACCGGGAAGACCCAGTACTTC. This encodes CASSHFAQTGKTQYF.